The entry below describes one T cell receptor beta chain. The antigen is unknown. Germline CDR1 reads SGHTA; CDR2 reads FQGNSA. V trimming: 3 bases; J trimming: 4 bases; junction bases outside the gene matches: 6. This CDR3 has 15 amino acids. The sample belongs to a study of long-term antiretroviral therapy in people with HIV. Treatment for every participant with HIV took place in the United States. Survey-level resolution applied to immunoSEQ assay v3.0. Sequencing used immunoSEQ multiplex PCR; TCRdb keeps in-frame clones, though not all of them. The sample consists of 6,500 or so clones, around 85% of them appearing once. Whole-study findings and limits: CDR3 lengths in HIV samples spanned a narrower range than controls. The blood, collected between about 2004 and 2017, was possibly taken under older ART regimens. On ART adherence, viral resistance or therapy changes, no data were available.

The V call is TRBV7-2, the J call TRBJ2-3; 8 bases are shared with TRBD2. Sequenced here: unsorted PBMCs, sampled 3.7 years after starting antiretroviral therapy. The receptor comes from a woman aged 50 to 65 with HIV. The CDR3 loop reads CASSFRREVADTQYF. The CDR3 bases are TGTGCCAGCAGCTTTAGGCGGGAGGTCGCAGATACGCAGTATTTT.